The present entry profiles one T cell receptor (beta chain) with its context. Authors' processing steps: How many nucleated cells were present was estimated from reference gene primer amplification. Method: immunoSEQ multiplex PCR; TCRdb's copy keeps in-frame clones and lacks some. The DNA gave D and trimming, while V, J and clone size come from that table. Of fewer than 250,000 clones listed, around nine tenths are singletons. These data belong to a study of blood T cell repertoires in COVID-19. The wider study: COVID-19 samples collected from the United States, Italy and Spain covered acute and convalescent phases.

The material sequenced was peripheral blood. The source of this sequence is a woman aged 60-75 years who had recovered from COVID-19.

CDR3 in amino acids: CASSLNREHSGANVLTF. For the CDR3, the DNA is TGTGCCAGCAGCTTAAACAGGGAACACTCTGGGGCCAACGTCCTGACTTTC. The chain uses TRBV7-3 and TRBJ2-6, with D perhaps TRBD1 (6 bases). The germline CDR1 and CDR2 sequences are SGHTA and FQGTGA. V shed 1 base and J shed 0 bases, with 10 bases lying between them. This CDR3 region has 17 residues.